This T cell receptor beta chain was profiled in a study of T cells in Graves' hyperthyroidism and ophthalmopathy. Findings and limits, study-wide: Appearing also in blood were most of the thyroid clonotypes expanded above 0.001.

Hyperthyroidism in the patients, aged 18 to 65, was newly diagnosed and under 2 months in duration. The study based diagnoses on clinical symptoms, serum thyroxine and TRAb, thyroid ultrasound and orbital computed tomography. Trimming at V came to 4 bases and at J to 4 bases, leaving 7 bases not matched to a gene. CDR3 length: 15 residues. Germline CDR1 SGHRS, CDR2 YFSETQ. Note on this clonotype: Antigen unknown.

Amplified TCR beta CDR3 regions came from RNA transcripts. The study used the HTBI primer set for a first-round RT-PCR of the TCR CDR3. TCRdb independently ran MiXCR on the multiplex PCR reads; one entry per CDR3 protein. The sample comprises nearly 600,000 distinct CDR3 sequences, approximately 15% of which are singletons, and more than 4.5% rests with the top ten. The genes are TRBV5-1 and TRBJ2-2; the match to TRBD2 covers 7 bases. The sequence derives from a woman aged 30 to 39 with Graves' hyperthyroidism that later progressed to Graves' ophthalmopathy. The sequenced sample consisted of blood. CDR3 loop: CASSGAGVFTGELFF. The CDR3 nucleotides read TGCGCCAGCAGCGGTGCGGGAGTGTTCACCGGGGAGCTGTTTTTT.